The next 16 T cell receptor beta chains were all read from a single sample in a study of blood T cell repertoires in COVID-19. Sequenced by immunoSEQ multiplex PCR; TCRdb stores in-frame clones only, minus some. The table lists roughly 150,000 clones, 85% to 90% of them singletons. The specimen was peripheral blood. The receptors originated from a woman of 80 years or more with COVID-19, enrolled during active disease.

The chain has TRBV3-1 (or the pseudogene TRBV3-2) and TRBJ1-4; 7 nucleotides line up with TRBD1. The junction had 5 bases not matched to a gene; V was cut back by 0 bases and J by 7 bases. The germline V gene encodes CDR1 LGHDT and CDR2 YNNKEL (reference sequence). The CDR3 runs 15 residues. CDR3 in amino acids: CASSQDEGAGEKLFF. For the CDR3, the DNA is TGTGCCAGCAGCCAAGATGAGGGGGCAGGTGAAAAACTGTTTTTT.

The rearrangement links TRBV19 to TRBJ1-5; 9 positions agree with TRBD1. The ends lost 5 bases at V and 1 base at J; junction bases unmatched: 3. The CDR3 length is 15 residues. The germline V gene has CDR1 LNHDA and CDR2 SQIVND (reference sequence). CDR3 nucleotide sequence: TGTGCCAGTAGTCGGACAGGGGTGAGCAATCAGCCCCAGCATTTT. Protein product: CASSRTGVSNQPQHF. Together with reference TRBV19 and TRBJ1-5, the CDR3 gives the full variable domain: DGGITQSPKYLFRKEGQNVTLSCEQNLNHDAMYWYRQDPGQGLRLIYYSQIVNDFQKGDIAEGYSVSREKKESFPLTVTSAQKNPTAFYLCASSRTGVSNQPQHFGDGTRLSIL.

J is TRBJ2-7 and V is TRBV7-2, with 10 bases lining up with TRBD2. CDR1 SGHTA and CDR2 FQGNSA come from the germline V gene. CDR3 length: 18 amino acids. V dropped 2 bases and J dropped 2; count of bases not matched to a gene: 12. CDR3 sequence (DNA): TGTGCCAGCAGCTTAACCGCCTTAAGCGGGAGGGCCCCCTACGAGCAGTACTTC. Translated, it gives CASSLTALSGRAPYEQYF.

The rearrangement links TRBV4-3 to TRBJ1-6; D unresolved. Germline lookup yields CDR1 LGHNA and CDR2 YSLEER. The CDR3 is 15 amino acids. V lost 0 bases and J lost 6, with 9 bases in between. The CDR3 nucleotides read TGCGCCAGCAGCCAAGATCTGGGCAGTAATTCACCCCTCCACTTT. Translating it yields CASSQDLGSNSPLHF.

CDR3 nucleotide sequence: TGTGCCAGCAGCACGAGACAGGGGGGGAATGGCTACACCTTC. It specifies CASSTRQGGNGYTF. This chain joins TRBV9 and TRBJ1-2; TRBD1 matches at 9 bases. Per germline, CDR1 SGDLS and CDR2 YYNGEE. The trim removed 4 bases at V and 6 bases at J, leaving 7 bases unmatched. The CDR3 runs to 14 residues.

V gene TRBV28 combines with J gene TRBJ1-6; a possible D gene is TRBD1 (5 bases). Germline-derived CDR1 and CDR2 are MDHEN and SYDVKM. This CDR3 has 13 amino acids. V lost 7 bases, J lost 9 bases, and 13 bases lay in between. For the CDR3, the DNA is TGTGCCAGCACTAACCCCCAGGGTTCACCCCTCCACTTT. Amino acid sequence: CASTNPQGSPLHF.

The chain joins TRBV7-3 to TRBJ2-2; unclear D gene. The CDR3 loop spans 12 amino acids. The V and J ends lost 4 bases and 8 bases respectively, with 8 bases between them. Germline CDR1 and CDR2: SGHTA and FQGTGA. CDR3 bases: TGTGCCAGCAGCTCCACAATGGGGGAGCTGTTTTTT. This codes for CASSSTMGELFF.

J is TRBJ1-1 and V is TRBV6-2 or TRBV6-3; D remains ambiguous. Trimming stripped 4 bases from V and 5 bases from J, with 23 bases between. The CDR3 spans 17 residues. Germline V gives CDR1 MNHEY, CDR2 SVGEGT. The chain's CDR3 is CASSSPGFGVLGTEAFF. CDR3 nucleotides: TGTGCCAGCAGTTCCCCCGGGTTCGGGGTTTTAGGTACTGAAGCTTTCTTT.

This chain joins TRBV5-1 and TRBJ2-5; D possibly corresponds to TRBD2 (5 bases). The CDR3 extends over 14 amino acids. Trimming removed 5 bases from V and 5 bases from J, with 16 bases in between. Germline assignment: CDR1 SGHRS and CDR2 YFSETQ. The CDR3 nucleotides are TGCGCCAGCAGGGACCGACCGGGCGGGGAGACCCAGTACTTC. As protein: CASRDRPGGETQYF.

The rearrangement links TRBV15 to TRBJ2-1; 13 bases map to TRBD2. The CDR3 is 15 residues long. V trimming: 2 bases; J trimming: 12 bases; junction bases outside the gene matches: 7. The germline V gene has CDR1 LNHNV and CDR2 YYDKDF (reference sequence). The CDR3 here is CATSRRLAGGPSQFF. CDR3 bases: TGTGCCACCAGCAGAAGACTAGCGGGAGGACCCTCGCAGTTCTTC.

The gene calls are TRBV7-9 and TRBJ2-1, with TRBD2 identical over 7 bases. CDR1 SEHNR and CDR2 FQNEAQ come from the germline V gene (reference sequence). The CDR3 is made up of 14 amino acids. V lost 0 bases and J lost 8; bases outside the gene matches: 4. The CDR3 loop is CASSLALGGDEQFF. The CDR3 coding sequence is TGTGCCAGCAGCTTAGCCCTTGGGGGGGATGAGCAGTTCTTC. Full variable domain (remainder filled in from reference TRBV7-9 and TRBJ2-1): DTGVSQNPRHKITKRGQNVTFRCDPISEHNRLYWYRQTLGQGPEFLTYFQNEAQLEKSRLLSDRFSAERPKGSFSTLEIQRTEQGDSAMYLCASSLALGGDEQFFGPGTRLTVL.

V is TRBV19 and J is TRBJ1-5; 8 bases fit TRBD1. The CDR3 extends over 15 amino acids. Germline V lookup: CDR1 LNHDA, CDR2 SQIVND (reference sequence). Trimming took 7 bases from V and 6 from J; bases not matched to a gene: 11. The CDR3 loop reads CASKSRAGGGQPQHF. CDR3 DNA sequence: TGTGCCAGTAAATCCAGGGCAGGGGGCGGTCAGCCCCAGCATTTT.

The chain couples TRBV5-4 to TRBJ2-5; D call uncertain. This CDR3 has 15 residues. CDR1 and CDR2 (germline): SGHNT, YYREEE (reference sequence). The germline V and J ends were trimmed by 7 bases and 3 bases, with 19 bases remaining between them. The CDR3 loop reads CASSPVDTEKETQYF. DNA for the CDR3: TGTGCCAGCTCCCCTGTCGACACTGAAAAAGAGACCCAGTACTTC.

This sequence joins TRBV7-2 and TRBJ2-1; the D gene is possibly TRBD2 (6 bases). Trimming removed 1 base from V and 9 bases from J, with 13 bases in between. This CDR3 contains 14 residues. The germline gives CDR1 SGHTA, CDR2 FQGNSA. The CDR3 loop is CASSLDGGVGEQFF. CDR3 sequence (DNA): TGTGCCAGCAGCTTAGATGGCGGGGTAGGTGAGCAGTTCTTC.

This clone was recorded once. This rearrangement joins TRBV25-1 to TRBJ1-1; D may be TRBD1 (6 bases). With 6 bases removed from V and 4 bases from J, the gap between germline ends came to 12 bases. Germline CDR1 is MGHDK and CDR2 is SYGVNS. There are 13 residues in the CDR3. CDR3 protein: CASRFTGTTEAFF. CDR3 sequence (DNA): TGTGCCAGCAGATTCACAGGGACCACTGAAGCTTTCTTT. Based on the CDR3 plus reference TRBV25-1 and TRBJ1-1, the full variable domain is EADIYQTPRYLVIGTGKKITLECSQTMGHDKMYWYQQDPGMELHLIHYSYGVNSTEKGDLSSESTVSRIRTEHFPLTLESARPSHTSQYLCASRFTGTTEAFFGQGTRLTVV.

V gene TRBV10-3 combines with J gene TRBJ1-1, with 9 bases lining up with TRBD1. The V gene end was trimmed by 9 bases and the J gene end by 1 base; junction bases not matched to a gene: 6. CDR1 is ENHRY, CDR2 SYGVKD, per germline. The CDR3 is 14 amino acids. The CDR3 here is CAMSLDRGNTEAFF. The DNA for the CDR3 is TGTGCCATGTCCCTGGACAGGGGGAACACTGAAGCTTTCTTT.